Below, 23 T cell receptor beta chains from the same sample are listed, as sequenced in a study of early T cells in non-severe SARS-CoV-2 infection (dated by TCRdb to the early 2020s). Libraries came from 5' RACE. The reads were generated on a NextSeq 500. The public reads were run again by TCRdb, first through fastp at Q25 and then through MiXCR, and only productive beta chains were kept. Rows with a matching CDR3 protein are joined into one entry that keeps the most common DNA and genes. The sample table records 90,000 to 120,000 distinct CDR3 sequences; 9.5% to 13% of these occur just once. In total, the top ten clones hold around 3.2% of the sample. The source material was whole blood. The origin of the receptors is an adult who was a healthcare worker with PCR-confirmed SARS-CoV-2 infection or an uninfected control (not recorded which).

The gene calls are TRBV7-9 and TRBJ2-7; 8 nucleotides line up with TRBD1. This CDR3 region has 15 residues. Losses at the gene ends were 5 bases for V and 2 bases for J; bases not matched to a gene: 8. CDR1 and CDR2 from the germline V gene are SEHNR and FQNEAQ (reference sequence). The CDR3 loop is CASSPRQGKAYEQYF. The DNA of the CDR3 is TGTGCCAGCAGCCCTCGACAGGGGAAGGCCTACGAGCAGTACTTC.

In its sample, this clonotype was seen once. The chain is built from TRBV20-1 and TRBJ1-5; 7 bases are a match to TRBD1. Germline V gene sequence: CDR1 DFQATT, CDR2 SNEGSKA (reference sequence). The length of the CDR3 is 14 residues. The J segment lost 0 bases and the V segment lost 4 bases, leaving 3 bases of the junction unmatched. The chain's CDR3 is CSAMTGYSNQPQHF. The CDR3 coding sequence is TGCAGTGCTATGACAGGGTATAGCAATCAGCCCCAGCATTTT.

This clonotype has only a few counts. V usage is TRBV7-2 and J usage is TRBJ2-5; 10 bases map to TRBD1. The germline gives CDR1 SGHTA, CDR2 FQGNSA. CDR3 length equals 18 residues. The trim removed 7 bases at V and 4 bases at J, leaving 18 bases unmatched. CDR3 coding DNA: TGTGCCAGCACCCTTCAGACAGGGGGCGCTTTCGCCTCAGAGACCCAGTACTTC. It yields the protein CASTLQTGGAFASETQYF.

The sample holds many counts of this clonotype. DNA of the CDR3: TGTGCCAGCTCCCTCGGGAGGGGGCCCACTGGGGCCAACGTCCTGACTTTC. Encoded protein: CASSLGRGPTGANVLTF. The V gene is TRBV18, the J gene TRBJ2-6, with D perhaps matching TRBD2 (8 bases). The CDR3 contains 17 residues. The ends were cut back, 6 bases at V and 2 bases at J, with 17 bases in the middle. CDR1 is KGHSH, CDR2 LQKENI, per germline.

In this sample, this clonotype turned up many times. CDR3 region: CASRTDRILRGYNSPLHF. The CDR3 DNA is TGTGCCAGCAGAACCGATAGGATTCTGAGAGGCTATAATTCACCCCTCCACTTT. The V gene is TRBV28, the J gene TRBJ1-6; D is unresolved. From germline, CDR1 is MDHEN and CDR2 SYDVKM. The V and J ends lost 6 bases and 3 bases respectively, with 21 bases between them. The length of the CDR3 is 18 residues. The entire variable domain, with the rest obtained from reference TRBV28 and TRBJ1-6, is as follows: DVKVTQSSRYLVKRTGEKVFLECVQDMDHENMFWYRQDPGLGLRLIYFSYDVKMKEKGDIPEGYSVSREKKERFSLILESASTNQTSMYLCASRTDRILRGYNSPLHFGNGTRLTVT.

To note about this clonotype: Being one base from a much bigger clone, this may be a read error. This rearrangement joins TRBV28 to TRBJ2-5; D call uncertain. Germline V lookup: CDR1 MDHEN, CDR2 SYDVKM. This CDR3 is built from 12 residues. The CDR3 nucleotides read TGTGTCAGCAGTTTTTTCGGGGAGACCCAGTACTTC. Translating it yields CVSSFFGETQYF.

This sequence joins TRBV27 and TRBJ2-7; 7 bases agree with TRBD1. The CDR3 has 15 residues. With V trimmed by 7 bases and J by 2 bases, 11 bases remained unmatched. Germline V gene lookup returns CDR1 MNHEY and CDR2 SMNVEV (reference sequence). This chain's CDR3 is CASTRRGKGPYEQYF. CDR3 nucleotides: TGTGCCAGCACTCGCAGGGGGAAGGGCCCCTACGAGCAGTACTTC.

This clonotype was counted ten times or more. The chain is built from TRBV7-8 and TRBJ2-4; maybe TRBD2 (7 bases). The V and J ends lost 1 base and 1 base respectively, with 29 bases between them. Germline assignment: CDR1 SGHVS and CDR2 FQNEAQ. The CDR3 sequence is 22 residues long. The CDR3 reads CASSLENPQGRLAPEAKNIQYF. In nucleotides, the CDR3 is TGTGCCAGCAGCTTAGAGAACCCCCAGGGGCGACTAGCCCCGGAGGCCAAAAACATTCAGTACTTC.

This clonotype has at least ten counts. One end of the junction fails to match germline, which may point to a read error. The chain is built from TRBV7-3 and TRBJ1-1; TRBD1 is a possible D gene (5 bases). The CDR3 consists of 14 residues. The germline V gene encodes CDR1 SGHTA and CDR2 FQGTGA. This CDR3 reads CASSPGGLGTEAFF. CDR3 DNA: TGCGCCAGCAGCCCTGGGGGGTTAGGCACTGAAGCTTTCTTT.

This clonotype has just a few counts. The CDR3 sequence is CASSADVDTEAFF. The CDR3 bases are TGTGCCAGCAGTGCTGATGTGGACACTGAAGCTTTCTTT. This chain uses TRBV2 with TRBJ1-1; D not certain. V was trimmed by 4 bases and J by 3 bases, leaving 9 bases between them. CDR1 and CDR2 (germline): SNHLY, FYNNEI. The CDR3 is made up of 13 amino acids.

A remark on this clonotype: Since a much larger clone is just one base distant, this may be a read error. The chain has TRBV7-3 and TRBJ1-1, with D unresolved. V was cut by 3 bases and J by 2 bases, with 10 bases left in between. CDR3 length: 14 amino acids. Germline loops: CDR1 SGHTA, CDR2 FQGTGA. The CDR3 spells CASSFAVSNTEAFF. The CDR3 region has the DNA TGTGCCAGCAGCTTTGCAGTTAGTAACACTGAAGCTTTCTTT. Filled out from reference TRBV7-3 and TRBJ1-1, the complete variable domain reads GAGVSQTPSNKVTEKGKYVELRCDPISGHTALYWYRQSLGQGPEFLIYFQGTGAADDSGLPNDRFFAVRPEGSVSTLKIQRTERGDSAVYLCASSFAVSNTEAFFGQGTRLTVV.

At least ten counts were recorded for this clonotype. The chain is built from TRBV11-2 and TRBJ2-5, with D possibly being TRBD2 (6 bases). The CDR3 is 15 residues long. V lost 8 bases to trimming and J lost 3 bases, with 19 bases between them. Germline-derived CDR1 and CDR2 are SGHAT and FQNNGV. In DNA form, the CDR3 reads TGTGCCAGCTCCCGTAACTGGGAGGAGAAAGAGACCCAGTACTTC. Amino acids: CASSRNWEEKETQYF.

This clonotype was recorded many times. V and J are TRBV5-1 and TRBJ2-3; D might be TRBD1 (5 bases). This CDR3 region has 16 residues. The V gene lost 0 bases and the J gene lost 0 bases, with 11 bases spanning the gap. CDR1 is SGHRS and CDR2 is YFSETQ in the germline V gene. CDR3 coding DNA: TGCGCCAGCAGCTTGGCTGTGGGGCGGAGCACAGATACGCAGTATTTT. Translated: CASSLAVGRSTDTQYF.

Many counts were recorded for this clonotype. The chain has TRBV7-8 and TRBJ1-5; D is unresolved. The V gene lost 1 base and the J gene lost 6 bases, with 10 bases spanning the gap. CDR1 is SGHVS, CDR2 FQNEAQ, per germline. The CDR3 covers 14 residues. The chain's CDR3 is CASSLVPRGQPQHF. CDR3 DNA: TGTGCCAGCAGCTTAGTCCCACGAGGTCAGCCCCAGCATTTT.

The chain recombines TRBV20-1 with TRBJ1-6, with TRBD1 identical over 7 bases. V dropped 6 bases and J dropped 7; count of bases not matched to a gene: 9. The germline V gene has CDR1 DFQATT and CDR2 SNEGSKA (reference sequence). This CDR3 region has 14 residues. CDR3 sequence: CSAAGQRLNSPLHF. The CDR3 DNA sequence: TGCAGTGCGGCGGGACAGAGACTAAATTCACCCCTCCACTTT.

In this sample, this clonotype turned up many times. The chain is built from TRBV24-1 and TRBJ2-7; D is possibly TRBD1 (6 bases). In germline, CDR1 is KGHDR, CDR2 SFDVKD. With 7 bases removed from V and 3 bases from J, the gap between germline ends came to 6 bases. The CDR3 has 11 amino acids. This CDR3 is CATSRGYEQYF. CDR3 sequence (DNA): TGTGCCACCAGCAGGGGCTACGAGCAGTACTTC.

The chain combines TRBV12-3 or TRBV12-4 with TRBJ2-5; D may correspond to TRBD1 or TRBD2 (5 bases each). Trimming stripped 5 bases from V and 5 bases from J, with 18 bases between. This CDR3 has 15 amino acids. Here the CDR3 reads CASSLGPTIGETQYF. The CDR3 DNA is TGTGCCAGCAGTCTGGGACCCACAATCGGGGAGACCCAGTACTTC.

The gene calls are TRBV29-1 and TRBJ2-2; D uncertain. With 4 bases removed from V and 1 base from J, the gap between germline ends came to 10 bases. CDR1 is SQVTM and CDR2 is ANQGSEA in the germline V gene. The CDR3 is 14 residues long. CDR3 sequence: CSVGSTVNTGELFF. The CDR3 DNA is TGCAGCGTTGGATCCACAGTGAACACCGGGGAGCTGTTTTTT.

This clonotype appeared many times. The rearrangement links TRBV7-9 to TRBJ2-4, with 12 bases fitting TRBD2. Trimming cost V 7 bases and J 4 bases; bases outside gene matches: 8. There are 16 residues in the CDR3. Looked up from germline, CDR1 is SEHNR and CDR2 is FQNEAQ (reference sequence). The CDR3, as DNA: TGTGCCAGCAACTTCCGTGGACTAGCGGGAAAAAACATTCAGTACTTC. It yields the protein CASNFRGLAGKNIQYF. Complete variable domain (other parts from reference TRBV7-9 and TRBJ2-4): DTGVSQNPRHKITKRGQNVTFRCDPISEHNRLYWYRQTLGQGPEFLTYFQNEAQLEKSRLLSDRFSAERPKGSFSTLEIQRTEQGDSAMYLCASNFRGLAGKNIQYFGAGTRLSVL.

This clonotype was counted only a few times. The chain couples TRBV4-2 to TRBJ1-6, with D tentatively TRBD1 (6 bases). CDR1 is LGHNA and CDR2 is YNFKEQ in the germline V gene. This CDR3 region has 16 residues. The V end lost 0 bases, the J end lost 8 bases, and 14 bases lay between the germline ends. The CDR3 here is CASSQEKTGTYSPLHF. CDR3 bases: TGTGCCAGCAGCCAAGAAAAAACAGGGACATATTCACCCCTCCACTTT.

This clonotype has ten or more counts. The genes are TRBV12-3 or TRBV12-4 and TRBJ2-5, with TRBD2 matching 7 bases. This CDR3 contains 15 residues. Germline trimming cut 7 bases from V and 4 bases from J; bases unmatched to any gene: 12. This CDR3 is CASTSPLGGGETQYF. The CDR3 nucleotides read TGTGCCAGCACCTCCCCCTTAGGCGGGGGAGAGACCCAGTACTTC.

CDR3: CASSVDPSSPLHF. CDR3 nucleotides: TGTGCCAGCAGCGTAGACCCTTCATCACCCCTCCACTTT. The V and J genes are TRBV9 and TRBJ1-6; D is unclear. This CDR3 has 13 amino acids. Germline assignment: CDR1 SGDLS and CDR2 YYNGEE. V was pared by 0 bases and J by 10 bases, with 8 bases between.

The chain has TRBV2 and TRBJ1-1, with D possibly TRBD1 on 5 matching bases. This CDR3 has 13 amino acids. CDR1 and CDR2 from the germline V gene are SNHLY and FYNNEI. V shed 4 bases and J shed 4 bases, with 10 bases lying between them. The CDR3 DNA reads as TGTGCCAGCAGTGTGACAGTAGGCACTGAAGCTTTCTTT. Amino acid sequence: CASSVTVGTEAFF.